This T cell receptor beta chain emerged from a study of cytomegalovirus exposure and HLA in healthy donors. The PCR contained 60 Vbeta and 13 Jbeta primers. Repertoires were generated with immunoSEQ multiplex PCR, while TCRdb's copy carries only in-frame clones and drops some. The sample includes approximately 74,000 clones, approximately 75% seen only once; the top ten take 7% to 7.5%. Notes on this clone: No antigen is known for it.

Regarding the study as a whole: An analysis done earlier found most TCR beta V segments productive about 90% or about 30% of the time. Owing to their indistinguishability, certain V segments, notably TRBV6-2 and TRBV6-3, were excluded. It was reported that the classifier diagnosed cytomegalovirus status with high specificity and sensitivity in both the original and validation cohorts.

V gave up 1 base and J gave up 4 bases; unmatched junction bases: 6. CDR3 length equals 15 residues. Germline-derived CDR1 and CDR2 are SSHAT and FNYEAQ (reference sequence). The specimen was PBMCs. The J gene is TRBJ2-5, the V gene TRBV7-7; 7 bases match TRBD2. The clonotype originates from a woman aged 40 to 50 in good health and CMV-seronegative. CDR3 loop: CASSLGLGRGETQYF. Here the CDR3 DNA reads TGTGCCAGCAGCTTAGGTCTAGGGAGGGGAGAGACCCAGTACTTC.